Listed below are T cell receptor beta chains from one sample, sequenced in a study of blood T cell repertoires in COVID-19. Method: immunoSEQ multiplex PCR; TCRdb's copy keeps in-frame clones and lacks some. The sample records 250,000 to 350,000 clones, roughly nine tenths being singletons. Sample: peripheral blood. The receptors were sampled from a woman between 45 and 60 years old who had recovered from COVID-19. CDR3s include the opening cysteine and the closing phenylalanine or tryptophan. A D gene is named only where the DNA matches it firmly. Size is omitted from some rows. Given values are once, few, many or a class for expanded clones.

v_call,clone_size,j_call,d_call,cdr3_aa,cdr3_nt
TRBV9,-,TRBJ2-7,TRBD1,CASSAGPGTGDQEF,TGTGCCAGCAGCGCTGGACCCGGGACAGGGGATCAGGAATTC
TRBV18,-,TRBJ1-1,TRBD1,CASSRDRTGRMNTEAFF,TGTGCCAGCTCACGGGACAGAACTGGGAGAATGAACACTGAAGCTTTCTTT
TRBV21-1,once,TRBJ2-2,-,CASSPPGTAAIYTGELFF,TGTGCCAGCAGCCCCCCCGGGACAGCTGCTATTTACACCGGGGAGCTGTTTTTT
TRBV6-5,-,TRBJ2-5,-,CASRMTDQETQYF,TGTGCCAGCAGGATGACAGACCAAGAGACCCAGTACTTC
TRBV12-3/TRBV12-4,-,TRBJ2-1,TRBD2,CASSTGGNEQFF,TGTGCCAGCAGCACGGGAGGCAATGAGCAGTTCTTC
TRBV29-1,-,TRBJ1-3,-,CSVAELSGNTIYF,TGCAGCGTTGCGGAACTATCTGGAAACACCATATATTTT
TRBV29-1,few,TRBJ1-1,TRBD1,CSAHGTGDTEAFF,TGCAGCGCACACGGGACAGGGGACACTGAAGCTTTCTTT
TRBV30,-,TRBJ1-2,-,CAWNQGRGGYTF,TGTGCCTGGAATCAGGGGCGCGGGGGCTACACCTTC
TRBV10-3,-,TRBJ2-2,-,CAIRGVPLTGELFF,TGTGCCATCAGGGGAGTGCCCCTCACCGGGGAGCTGTTTTTT
TRBV9,-,TRBJ1-3,TRBD1,CASSVQWDRAGDTIYF,TGTGCCAGCAGCGTACAGTGGGACAGGGCTGGAGACACCATATATTTT
TRBV12-3/TRBV12-4,-,TRBJ2-1,-,CASSLRLAYEQFF,TGTGCCAGCAGTTTACGGCTAGCATATGAGCAGTTCTTC
TRBV7-7,-,TRBJ2-2,TRBD1,CASSPRDRPPGELFF,TGTGCTAGCAGCCCGCGGGACAGGCCCCCCGGGGAGCTGTTTTTT
TRBV27,-,TRBJ1-5,-,CASSLSGGRSNQPQHF,TGTGCCAGCAGTTTATCGGGGGGTCGGAGCAATCAGCCCCAGCATTTT
TRBV24-1,few,TRBJ1-5,-,CATSDRSSPQSNQPQHF,TGTGCCACCTCCGACAGGTCAAGCCCCCAGAGCAATCAGCCCCAGCATTTT
TRBV5-1,-,TRBJ2-7,-,CASSLRGADEQYF,TGCGCCAGCAGCTTAAGGGGCGCGGATGAGCAGTACTTC
TRBV19,few,TRBJ2-7,-,CASSIKPSGLSYEQYF,TGTGCCAGTAGTATAAAGCCCAGCGGGCTAAGCTACGAGCAGTACTTC
TRBV4-1,-,TRBJ2-5,TRBD2,CASARREVGQETQYF,TGCGCCAGCGCCAGGCGGGAGGTGGGGCAAGAGACCCAGTACTTC
TRBV5-5,-,TRBJ2-3,-,CASSRWTVDTDTQYF,TGTGCCAGCAGCCGATGGACTGTCGACACAGATACGCAGTATTTT
TRBV19,-,TRBJ1-1,-,CASSIWGRSTEAFF,TGTGCCAGTAGTATATGGGGGCGAAGCACTGAAGCTTTCTTT
TRBV7-8,-,TRBJ2-7,-,CASSLGQGIIHEQYF,TGTGCCAGCAGCTTAGGGCAGGGTATAATCCACGAGCAGTACTTC
TRBV30,-,TRBJ2-7,-,CAWRDWDEQYF,TGTGCCTGGAGGGACTGGGACGAGCAGTACTTC
TRBV10-1,-,TRBJ1-4,TRBD1,CASSDILRPGQGRMTNEKLFF,TGCGCCAGCAGTGACATACTGAGACCGGGACAGGGGCGGATGACTAATGAAAAACTGTTTTTT
TRBV7-9,-,TRBJ2-7,-,CASSIGSEQYF,TGTGCCAGCAGCATCGGGTCCGAGCAGTACTTC
TRBV5-1,-,TRBJ2-5,TRBD1,CASRTGFQETQYF,TGCGCCAGCAGGACAGGGTTCCAAGAGACCCAGTACTTC
TRBV5-4,-,TRBJ2-1,-,CASSFVGGGENEQFF,TGTGCCAGCAGCTTTGTGGGGGGGGGCGAGAATGAGCAGTTCTTC
TRBV5-1,-,TRBJ2-5,TRBD2,CASGRSGTASQETQYF,TGCGCCAGCGGCCGTAGCGGGACGGCTTCACAAGAGACCCAGTACTTC
TRBV4-3,-,TRBJ2-4,TRBD1,CASSQSTTGTENIQYF,TGCGCCAGCAGCCAAAGCACAACCGGGACAGAGAACATTCAGTACTTC
TRBV5-1,-,TRBJ1-1,TRBD1,CASSPATGLDTEAFF,TGCGCCAGCAGCCCCGCGACAGGGTTGGACACTGAAGCTTTCTTT
TRBV21-1,-,TRBJ1-3,-,CASSKKGDRAGNTIYF,TGTGCCAGCAGCAAAAAGGGGGACAGGGCTGGAAACACCATATATTTT
TRBV18,-,TRBJ1-1,TRBD1,CASSEGQGWTEAFF,TGTGCCAGCTCAGAGGGACAGGGGTGGACTGAAGCTTTCTTT
TRBV29-1,-,TRBJ1-2,-,CSVDEGGSGYTF,TGCAGCGTTGATGAGGGGGGGAGTGGCTACACCTTC
TRBV10-3,few,TRBJ1-1,TRBD1,CAISGGQGGEAFF,TGTGCCATCAGTGGGGGACAGGGAGGCGAAGCTTTCTTT
TRBV27,few,TRBJ1-4,-,CASSLGGPGNEKLFF,TGTGCCAGCAGTTTAGGAGGTCCTGGAAATGAAAAACTGTTTTTT
TRBV28,-,TRBJ2-1,TRBD2,CASSSGGLNNEQFF,TGTGCCAGCAGTTCGGGGGGACTAAACAATGAGCAGTTCTTC
TRBV24-1,few,TRBJ1-1,-,CATSDLQGLSFF,TGTGCCACCAGTGATTTGCAGGGATTGTCTTTCTTT
TRBV7-2,-,TRBJ1-5,-,CASSLPAGNQPQHF,TGTGCCAGCAGCCTCCCGGCAGGGAATCAGCCCCAGCATTTT
TRBV10-3,few,TRBJ2-2,-,CAIMGDPEIGELFF,TGTGCCATCATGGGAGATCCAGAGATCGGGGAGCTGTTTTTT
TRBV19,-,TRBJ1-1,-,CASRRNFNTEAFF,TGTGCCAGTAGGAGGAACTTTAACACTGAAGCTTTCTTT
TRBV5-1,-,TRBJ2-1,-,CASSLEGGSYNEQFF,TGCGCCAGCAGCTTGGAAGGCGGGTCCTACAATGAGCAGTTCTTC
TRBV7-9,-,TRBJ2-2,TRBD2,CASSGSSGVGTGELFF,TGTGCCAGCAGCGGATCAAGCGGGGTTGGCACCGGGGAGCTGTTTTTT
TRBV14,few,TRBJ2-5,TRBD1,CASSQDPGWDRVGETQYF,TGTGCCAGCAGCCAAGATCCCGGCTGGGACAGGGTGGGGGAGACCCAGTACTTC
TRBV7-2,-,TRBJ2-3,-,CASTSPLGTESTDTQYF,TGTGCCAGCACTAGTCCCCTCGGGACTGAGTCCACAGATACGCAGTATTTT
TRBV11-2,-,TRBJ2-7,-,CASSPLWPAGSYEQYF,TGTGCCAGCAGCCCTCTGTGGCCAGCGGGCTCCTACGAGCAGTACTTC
TRBV7-8,-,TRBJ2-1,-,CASSARGGSDNEQFF,TGTGCCAGCAGCGCCAGGGGAGGGTCCGACAATGAGCAGTTCTTC
TRBV27,-,TRBJ1-3,-,CASSMTAPEGDTIYF,TGTGCCAGCAGCATGACCGCCCCCGAGGGAGACACCATATATTTT